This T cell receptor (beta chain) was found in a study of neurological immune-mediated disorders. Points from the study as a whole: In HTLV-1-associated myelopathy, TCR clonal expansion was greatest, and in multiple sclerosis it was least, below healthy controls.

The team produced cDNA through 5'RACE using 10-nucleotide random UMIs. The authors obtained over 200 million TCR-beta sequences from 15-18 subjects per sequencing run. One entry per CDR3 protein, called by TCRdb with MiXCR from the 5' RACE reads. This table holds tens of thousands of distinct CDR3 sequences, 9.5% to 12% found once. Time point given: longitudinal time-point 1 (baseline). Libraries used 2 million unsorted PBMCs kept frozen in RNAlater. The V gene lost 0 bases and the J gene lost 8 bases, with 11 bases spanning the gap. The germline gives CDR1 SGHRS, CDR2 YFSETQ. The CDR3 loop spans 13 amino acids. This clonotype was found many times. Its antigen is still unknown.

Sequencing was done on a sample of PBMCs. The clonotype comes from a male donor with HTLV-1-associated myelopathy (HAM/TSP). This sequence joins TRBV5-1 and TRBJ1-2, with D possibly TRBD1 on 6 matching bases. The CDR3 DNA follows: TGCGCCAGCAGCTTGGTGGGGGCGCGGGGCTACACCTTC. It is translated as CASSLVGARGYTF. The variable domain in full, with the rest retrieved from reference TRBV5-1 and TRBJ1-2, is KAGVTQTPRYLIKTRGQQVTLSCSPISGHRSVSWYQQTPGQGLQFLFEYFSETQRNKGNFPGRFSGRQFSNSRSEMNVSTLELGDSALYLCASSLVGARGYTFGSGTRLTVV.